Here is one T cell receptor (beta chain) with its context. This sample stems from a study of blood T cell repertoires in COVID-19. Profiling relied on immunoSEQ multiplex PCR, and the TCRdb table lists in-frame clones only, not all of them. The sample holds 35,000 to 50,000 clones, approximately 88% seen once. The sequencing input was peripheral blood. The source of this sequence is a man in his fifties or sixties with active COVID-19.

The DNA of the CDR3 is TGTGCCAGCAGCTTAGGCCGGGGTAACTCTGAAGCTTTCTTT. It yields the protein CASSLGRGNSEAFF. This sequence joins TRBV11-3 and TRBJ1-1, with D unresolved. Germline CDR1 reads SGHNT; CDR2 reads YENEEA. This CDR3 has 14 residues. Trimming stripped 1 base from V and 6 bases from J, with 12 bases between.